This entry describes one T cell receptor beta chain. The same CDR3 is also encoded by other DNA sequences in this sample. This sample is drawn from a study of cytomegalovirus exposure and HLA in healthy donors. Study overall: A prior analysis found 95 million to 140 million unique TCR beta sequences from 150 million to 200 million T cells.

The PCR employed 60 Vbeta primers together with 13 Jbeta primers. Original processing notes: There were around 80 million unique TCR beta chains by a later count, and 8.5 million to 14 million of them were shared. Some clones are missing from TCRdb's copy, which holds only in-frame ones; the method was immunoSEQ multiplex PCR. V and J calls plus clone size are reproduced from that table; the DNA served to infer D and trimming. The sample carries approximately 160,000 clones, 80% to 85% recorded once. The germline V and J ends were trimmed by 4 bases and 4 bases, with 14 bases remaining between them. The CDR3 spans 14 residues. In germline, CDR1 is MNHEY, CDR2 SMNVEV (reference sequence).

Sequencing was performed on PBMCs. The rearrangement joins TRBV27 to TRBJ2-7; D is possibly TRBD1 (5 bases). The sequence was collected from a girl aged 2 to 9 in good health and CMV-seropositive. The CDR3 region has the DNA TGTGCCAGCAGTTGGGCAGGGTCATTTTACGAGCAGTACTTC. Protein sequence: CASSWAGSFYEQYF.